This T cell receptor beta chain was obtained from a study of T cell repertoires in ileal Crohn's disease. Trimming removed 2 bases at V and 5 bases at J, with 13 bases between. CDR3 size: 15 residues. Germline V gives CDR1 SGHVS, CDR2 FQNEAQ. General observations from the study: The median delay to postoperative endoscopy was approximately 7.5 months.

Produced via immunoSEQ multiplex PCR; TCRdb's table is partial and in-frame only. This table holds tens of thousands of clones, 85% to 90% found once. Of note for this clone: Its antigen remains unknown.

Regarding time point: neoterminal ileum biopsy at postoperative endoscopy, about 6 months after surgery. The receptor's source is an adult with Crohn's disease. This chain joins TRBV7-8 and TRBJ2-1, with no clear D. The sequenced sample was ileal tissue. The CDR3 DNA follows: TGTGCCAGCAGCTTACGAATGGGCGCCGACAATGAGCAGTTCTTC. Translated: CASSLRMGADNEQFF.